What follows describes a single T cell receptor (beta chain). The target of this receptor is not known. No much larger clonotype is one base removed from it; base qualities were not supplied. TCRbeta CDR3 regions were amplified from genomic DNA using the immunoSEQ Assay, a bias-controlled multiplex PCR. Per the authors' processing: The number of nucleated cells in each sample was estimated by amplification of reference gene primers within the assay. Sequence reads were collapsed and filtered to measure the absolute abundance of every unique TCRbeta CDR3 rearrangement. Productive Simpson clonality was computed per sample as the square root of Simpson's diversity index over productive rearrangements. The table was pulled from immuneACCESS by TCRdb, which kept in-frame rearrangements only. Such tables lose some clones; where checked, under half of the loss comes from unresolved V genes, and the rest has no known cause. D and trimming were read from the DNA, whereas the V and J calls and clone size are those reported in that table. For this sample there are 290,000 or so clones; around 83% appear just once. The ten largest make up approximately 5% of the sample.

Enrolling through a virtual design, the prospective study's participants ranged in age from roughly 18 to 89 years and lived across more than 20 United States geographic areas. In the prospective study, cohorts were assigned on the basis of participant-reported clinical history obtained from a screening survey and a study questionnaire. A participant counted as exposed if, within 2 weeks of entering the study, that participant had been in contact with someone who had a PCR-confirmed or clinician-diagnosed COVID-19 case. Each participant in the prospective study had whole blood, serum and a nasopharyngeal or oropharyngeal swab collected by mobile phlebotomists. Participants in the prospective study had the option to provide additional blood draws and questionnaires over a roughly 2-month period. Before DNA extraction, blood samples from the prospective study were shipped at room temperature or frozen.

This entry belongs to a study of blood T cell repertoires in COVID-19 (dated by TCRdb to about 2020). In the study overall: Samples covering the acute and convalescent phases of COVID-19 were provided by collaborators in the United States, Italy and Spain. The prospective study material was composed of cDNA or gDNA derived from T cells, B-cell-depleted T cells, or PBMCs. Samples came from the ongoing ImmuneRACE study (first 160 participants) plus 1,254 subjects from 6 global collaborators. Where available, HLA class I and class II types were taken from metadata supplied by the sample provider and were not determined by assay-based typing. Subjects who had been exposed to COVID-19, were actively infected with it, or had recovered from it provided the deeply sampled blood TCRbeta repertoires that made up the dataset. A de-identified subject ID, COVID-19 status, age in years and sex were almost always included in the sample metadata. The repertoires were released in a freely available public database meant as a resource for research on the immune response to SARS-CoV-2. Study-wide conclusions, independent of this receptor: The amount of clinical and demographic metadata varied by source and participant and was provided uncurated.

The CDR3 has 17 amino acids, counting the end cysteine and phenylalanine. CDR3 DNA is the only sequence kept; it has 51 bases, read in frame from the first base. The germline V gene sets CDR1 to MGHDK and CDR2 to SYGVNS. After removal of 1 base from V and 4 bases from J, the junction retains 9 bases not matched to a gene. The chain links TRBV25-1 with TRBJ2-1, and 8 junctional nucleotides match TRBD2. Sequencing was performed on PBMCs or T cells enriched from blood (not recorded which). The TCR comes from a man in his forties who had been exposed to COVID-19. The CDR3 reads as follows: CASSESASGLSYNEQFF. The DNA is as follows: TGTGCCAGCAGTGAATCGGCTAGCGGGCTATCATACAATGAGCAGTTCTTC. When the CDR3 is completed using the reference TRBV25-1 and TRBJ2-1 genes on either side, the full variable domain is EADIYQTPRYLVIGTGKKITLECSQTMGHDKMYWYQQDPGMELHLIHYSYGVNSTEKGDLSSESTVSRIRTEHFPLTLESARPSHTSQYLCASSESASGLSYNEQFFGPGTRLTVL.